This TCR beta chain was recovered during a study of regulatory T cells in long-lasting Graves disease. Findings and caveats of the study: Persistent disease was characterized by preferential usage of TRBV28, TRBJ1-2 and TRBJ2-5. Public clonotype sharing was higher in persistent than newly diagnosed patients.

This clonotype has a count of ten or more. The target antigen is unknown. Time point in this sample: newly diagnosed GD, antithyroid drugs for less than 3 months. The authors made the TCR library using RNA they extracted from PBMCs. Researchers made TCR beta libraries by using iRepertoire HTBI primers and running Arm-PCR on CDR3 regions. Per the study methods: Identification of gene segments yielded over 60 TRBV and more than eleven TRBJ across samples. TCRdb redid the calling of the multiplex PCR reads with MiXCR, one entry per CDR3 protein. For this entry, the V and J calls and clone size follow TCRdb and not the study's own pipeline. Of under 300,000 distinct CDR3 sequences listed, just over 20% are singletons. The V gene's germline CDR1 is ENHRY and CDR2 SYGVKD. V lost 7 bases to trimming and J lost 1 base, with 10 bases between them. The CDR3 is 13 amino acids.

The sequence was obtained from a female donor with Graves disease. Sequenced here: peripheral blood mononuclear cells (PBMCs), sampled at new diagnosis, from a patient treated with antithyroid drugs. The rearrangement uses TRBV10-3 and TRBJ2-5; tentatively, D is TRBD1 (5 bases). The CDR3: CAITRDSQETQYF. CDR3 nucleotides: TGTGCCATCACAAGAGACAGCCAAGAGACCCAGTACTTC.